This T cell receptor (beta chain) came from a study of blood T cell repertoires in COVID-19. The data were produced by immunoSEQ multiplex PCR, yet TCRdb's version contains in-frame clones alone and is incomplete. The repertoire holds roughly 230,000 clones, with roughly 84% as singletons. The germline V and J ends were trimmed by 5 bases and 1 base, with 13 bases remaining between them. The CDR3 covers 15 residues. Germline V CDR1 and CDR2: SNHLY, FYNNEI. The sequenced sample consisted of peripheral blood. The rearrangement uses TRBV2 and TRBJ2-3; perhaps TRBD2 as D (6 bases). This sequence was found in a woman of 80 years or more with COVID-19, enrolled during active disease. DNA of the CDR3: TGTGCCAGCAGTCTGCGGGGTGCGGGCACAGATACGCAGTATTTT. Protein: CASSLRGAGTDTQYF. Full variable domain (outside the CDR3, taken from reference TRBV2 and TRBJ2-3): EPEVTQTPSHQVTQMGQEVILRCVPISNHLYFYWYRQILGQKVEFLVSFYNNEISEKSEIFDDQFSVERPDGSNFTLKIRSTKLEDSAMYFCASSLRGAGTDTQYFGPGTRLTVL.